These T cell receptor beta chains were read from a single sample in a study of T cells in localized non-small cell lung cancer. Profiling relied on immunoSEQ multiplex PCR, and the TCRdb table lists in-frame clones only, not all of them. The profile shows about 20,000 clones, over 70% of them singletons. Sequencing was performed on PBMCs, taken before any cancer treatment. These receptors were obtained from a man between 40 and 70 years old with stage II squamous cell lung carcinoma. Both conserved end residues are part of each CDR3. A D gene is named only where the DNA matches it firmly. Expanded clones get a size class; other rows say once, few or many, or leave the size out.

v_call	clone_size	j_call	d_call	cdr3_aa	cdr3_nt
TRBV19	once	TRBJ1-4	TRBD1	CASIDATGGGLFF	TGTGCCAGTATCGACGCGACAGGGGGAGGGCTGTTTTTT
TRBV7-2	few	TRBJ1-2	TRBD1	CASSLWTGVNYGYTF	TGTGCCAGCAGCCTTTGGACAGGCGTTAACTATGGCTACACCTTC
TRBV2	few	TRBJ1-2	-	CASRERPVNYGYTF	TGTGCCAGCAGGGAAAGACCAGTTAACTATGGCTACACCTTC
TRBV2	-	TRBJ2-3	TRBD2	CASTASGFSTDTQYF	TGTGCCAGCACCGCTAGCGGATTTAGCACAGATACGCAGTATTTT
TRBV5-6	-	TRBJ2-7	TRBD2	CASSGPGTSGGFYEQYF	TGTGCCAGCAGCGGGCCCGGGACTAGCGGGGGTTTCTACGAGCAGTACTTC
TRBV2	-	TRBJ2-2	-	CASSEQGPLVAGELFF	TGTGCCAGCAGTGAACAGGGTCCCCTTGTAGCCGGGGAGCTGTTTTTT
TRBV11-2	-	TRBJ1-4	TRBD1	CASSKGTVATNEKLFF	TGTGCCAGCAGCAAGGGGACAGTTGCAACTAATGAAAAACTGTTTTTT
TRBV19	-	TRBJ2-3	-	CASSFTVTDTQYF	TGTGCCAGTAGTTTCACAGTCACAGATACGCAGTATTTT
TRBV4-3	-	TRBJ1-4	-	CASSQDGKLFF	TGCGCCAGCAGCCAAGATGGAAAACTGTTTTTT
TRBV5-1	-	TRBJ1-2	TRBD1	CASSFSGGSSDGYTF	TGCGCCAGCAGCTTTTCAGGGGGCAGTAGCGATGGCTACACCTTC
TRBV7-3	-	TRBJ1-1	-	CASSPKGGGTAEAFF	TGTGCCAGCAGCCCGAAGGGGGGGGGCACGGCTGAAGCTTTCTTT
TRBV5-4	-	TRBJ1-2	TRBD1	CASRPDRAGGYTF	TGTGCCAGCAGACCCGACAGGGCAGGAGGCTACACCTTC
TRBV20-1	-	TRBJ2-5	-	CSARDDRTQYF	TGCAGTGCTAGGGACGACAGAACCCAGTACTTC
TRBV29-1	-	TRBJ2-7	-	CSVVRETYEQYF	TGCAGCGTTGTCAGGGAAACCTACGAGCAGTACTTC
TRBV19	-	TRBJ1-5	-	CASRGANNQPQHF	TGTGCCAGTAGGGGGGCAAACAATCAGCCCCAGCATTTT
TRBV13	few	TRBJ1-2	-	CASSLDGEIFYGYTF	TGTGCCAGCAGCTTAGATGGGGAAATCTTCTATGGCTACACCTTC
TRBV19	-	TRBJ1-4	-	CASGRGTREKLFF	TGTGCCAGTGGTCGGGGAACACGGGAAAAACTGTTTTTT
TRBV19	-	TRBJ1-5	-	CASSGRDGNQPQHF	TGTGCCAGTAGTGGCCGGGATGGGAATCAGCCCCAGCATTTT
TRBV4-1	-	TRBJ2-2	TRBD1	CASSQGQGADGELFF	TGCGCCAGCAGCCAAGGACAGGGGGCCGACGGGGAGCTGTTTTTT
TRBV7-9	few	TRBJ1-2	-	CASSPLGGSGGYTF	TGTGCCAGCAGCCCCCTTGGGGGAAGTGGCGGCTACACCTTC
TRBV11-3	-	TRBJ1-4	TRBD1	CASSLEAGGDEKLFF	TGTGCCAGCAGCTTAGAGGCAGGGGGGGATGAAAAACTGTTTTTT
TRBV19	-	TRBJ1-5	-	CASLGGTSAGPQHF	TGTGCCAGTTTAGGGGGGACAAGCGCGGGTCCCCAGCATTTT
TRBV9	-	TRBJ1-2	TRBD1	CASTFTGTATGGYTF	TGTGCCAGCACATTTACAGGGACAGCGACGGGGGGCTACACCTTC
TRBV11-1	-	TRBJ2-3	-	CASSPLGDTQYF	TGTGCCAGCAGCCCCCTGGGAGATACGCAGTATTTT
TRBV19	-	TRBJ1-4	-	CASSYYRDQNEKLFF	TGTGCCAGTAGTTATTACCGGGACCAAAATGAAAAACTGTTTTTT
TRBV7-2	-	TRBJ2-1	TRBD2	CASSLAGGRAWNEQFF	TGTGCCAGCAGCTTAGCGGGCGGGAGGGCCTGGAATGAGCAGTTCTTC
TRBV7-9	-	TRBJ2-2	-	CASSSPRDTGELFF	TGTGCCAGCAGCAGCCCAAGGGACACCGGGGAGCTGTTTTTT
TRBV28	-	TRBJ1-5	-	CANKGSGNQPQHF	TGTGCCAACAAAGGTTCGGGGAATCAGCCCCAGCATTTT
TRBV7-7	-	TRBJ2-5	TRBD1	CASSRDREETQYF	TGTGCCAGCAGTAGGGACAGGGAAGAGACCCAGTACTTC
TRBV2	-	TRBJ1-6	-	CASSDTDQPNSPLHF	TGTGCCAGCAGTGATACGGACCAGCCCAATTCACCCCTCCACTTT
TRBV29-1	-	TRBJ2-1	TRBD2	CSVVKTSRYNEQFF	TGCAGCGTTGTCAAGACTAGCAGATACAATGAGCAGTTCTTC
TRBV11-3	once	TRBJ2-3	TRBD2	CASSPQRGSTDTQYF	TGTGCCAGCAGCCCGCAGCGGGGAAGCACAGATACGCAGTATTTT
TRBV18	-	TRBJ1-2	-	CASSPAGFDGYTF	TGTGCCAGCTCACCGGCGGGGTTTGATGGCTACACCTTC
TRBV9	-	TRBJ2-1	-	CASSVDEGSNEQFF	TGTGCCAGCAGCGTAGATGAAGGGAGCAATGAGCAGTTCTTC
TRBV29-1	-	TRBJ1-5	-	CSGGDGGNQPQHF	TGCAGCGGGGGGGACGGCGGCAATCAGCCCCAGCATTTT
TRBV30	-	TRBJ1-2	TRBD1	CAWTPGTGVPGYTF	TGTGCCTGGACACCCGGGACAGGTGTCCCCGGCTACACCTTC
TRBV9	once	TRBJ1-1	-	CASSPGNTEAFF	TGTGCCAGCAGCCCGGGGAACACTGAAGCTTTCTTT
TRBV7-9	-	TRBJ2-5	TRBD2	CASSLAASGSVETQYF	TGTGCCAGCAGCTTAGCCGCTAGCGGGAGCGTCGAGACCCAGTACTTC
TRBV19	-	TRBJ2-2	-	CASYPGGIRTGELFF	TGTGCCAGCTATCCAGGAGGGATTCGGACCGGGGAGCTGTTTTTT
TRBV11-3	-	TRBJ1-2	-	CASSPRGPDHGYTF	TGTGCCAGCAGCCCTCGAGGGCCCGACCATGGCTACACCTTC